This TCR beta chain was sequenced during a study of identical twins. Study-wide findings and caveats: There were fewer insertions in abundant cord blood beta clonotypes, but memory repertoires showed no such pattern. Modeled out-of-frame TCR alpha sharing in monozygotic twins fell below observed levels. Partial confounding of zero-insertion analyses by invariant MAIT and iNKT cells was possible.

The CDR3 extends over 16 amino acids. V was trimmed by 8 bases and J by 2 bases, leaving 21 bases between them. Per germline, CDR1 MGHDK and CDR2 SYGVNS. Template switching added a universal primer site, and cDNA bore unique molecular identifiers. MiXCR was run by TCRdb on the 5' RACE reads, yielding one entry per CDR3 protein. Of 1.5 million to 2 million distinct CDR3 sequences listed, about 32% are singletons. This clonotype was found a few times. Antigen: not known. The sample consisted of cord blood. The chain is built from TRBV25-1 and TRBJ2-5, with TRBD1 as a possible D gene (6 bases). The TCR was taken from a newborn girl in good health. In DNA form, the CDR3 reads TGTGCCAGCTCTTTAGGGGGTTATATGAGTCAAGAGACCCAGTACTTC. Translated: CASSLGGYMSQETQYF.